This T cell receptor beta chain was sequenced during a study of monozygotic twins with inflammatory bowel disease. A word on this clonotype: Antigen: not known.

TCRdb re-called the 5' RACE reads; every CDR3 protein appears as one record, without DNA. The table gives some 440,000 distinct CDR3 sequences; the top ten clones make up about 2.2% of it. Someone took a roughly 2.7 ml blood sample from each of the donors. CDR1 and CDR2 (germline): PRHDT, FYEKMQ (reference sequence). The CDR3 is 15 amino acids. Study-wide points: Especially with disease activity, IBD patients shared fewer clonotypes with others than healthy twins did.

This chain joins TRBV13 and TRBJ2-7; the D gene TCRdb calls, TRBD1, cannot be checked with no DNA. This TCR was sampled from a human donor with ulcerative colitis or Crohn's disease, or a healthy co-twin of an affected twin (not recorded which). The sequencing input was blood. The CDR3 loop reads CASSFSGAGRYEQYF.